A selection of T cell receptor beta chains follows, all from one sample in a study of T cells in Graves' hyperthyroidism and ophthalmopathy. TCRdb reprocessed the multiplex PCR reads with MiXCR, giving one entry per CDR3 protein. Among roughly 56,000 distinct CDR3 sequences listed, roughly 50% were seen once. Sample: blood. The receptors here all came from a woman aged 25 to 45 with Graves' ophthalmopathy. Each CDR3 is given with its conserved first and last residue. Fields, in order: J gene, V gene, clone size, D gene, CDR3 DNA, CDR3 protein. The D gene is left open where the match is weak. Rows may omit the clone size; those that give it use once, few, many or a size class.

TRBJ1-1,TRBV19,many,.,TGTGCCAGTAGTGTCCTACAGGGTCAGGCCACTGAAGCTTTCTTT,CASSVLQGQATEAFF
TRBJ2-7,TRBV20-1,.,.,TGCAGTGCTCCGGGGCAGGGGTTCTCCTGCGAGCAGTACTTC,CSAPGQGFSCEQYF
TRBJ2-3,TRBV2,once,TRBD1,TGTGCCAGCAGTGATGTGACAGGGGGAGACTCAGATACGCAGTATTTT,CASSDVTGGDSDTQYF
TRBJ1-2,TRBV5-4,.,.,TGTGCCAGCAGCCCCGATCCAGCTCCGACCTATGGCCACACCTTC,CASSPDPAPTYGHTF
TRBJ1-5,TRBV7-6,.,TRBD1,TGTGCCAGCAGCTTAGTTGGGGCAGGGGGTCAGCCCCAGCATTTT,CASSLVGAGGQPQHF
TRBJ1-1,TRBV5-5,many,.,TGTGCCAGCAGCTTTGGCTGGGGGGCGGACACTGAAGCTTTCTTT,CASSFGWGADTEAFF
TRBJ1-6,TRBV2,medium-sized,TRBD1,TGTGCCAGCAGGACAGGGTCCTATAATTCACCCCTCCACTTT,CASRTGSYNSPLHF
TRBJ1-1,TRBV7-2,.,.,TGTGCCAGCAGCCCCGCCGGGACTAATAACAATGAAGCTTTCTTT,CASSPAGTNNNEAFF
TRBJ2-3,TRBV25-1,.,.,TGTGCCAGCAGTACGGCTCGTAGCACAGATACGCAGTATTTT,CASSTARSTDTQYF
TRBJ1-5,TRBV10-3,.,.,TGTGCCGGCAGTGAAACCAGGGGCGGTCAGCCCCAGCATTTT,CAGSETRGGQPQHF
TRBJ2-5,TRBV7-9,.,TRBD1,TGTGCCAGCAGCTTAGTAGCGACAGGGGAACAGCCCCAGTACTTC,CASSLVATGEQPQYF
TRBJ2-7,TRBV29-1,once,TRBD2,TGCAGCGGGGGGGGTAGCGGGAGCGACGGGCAGTACTTC,CSGGGSGSDGQYF
TRBJ2-5,TRBV9,many,.,TGTGCCAGCAGCGTAGACTCGGGTTACCAAGAGACCCAGTACTTC,CASSVDSGYQETQYF
TRBJ2-1,TRBV10-1,.,.,TGCGCCAGCGATGAGACAGGTAATGAGCAGTTCTTC,CASDETGNEQFF
TRBJ2-7,TRBV7-9,once,.,TGTGCCAGCAGCCGGCGGGGTGGACTTACGAGCTCCTACGAGCAGTACTTC,CASSRRGGLTSSYEQYF
TRBJ2-7,TRBV28,.,.,TGTGCCAGCAGTCCCCGGGCAACCGCCTACGAGCAGTACTTC,CASSPRATAYEQYF
TRBJ2-7,TRBV5-6,many,.,TGTGCCGGCAGCTTGTCCTACGAGCAGTACTTC,CAGSLSYEQYF
TRBJ2-2,TRBV7-3,many,.,TGTGCCAGCAGCTCCAAGGGGCCCACGGGCACCGGGGAGCTGTTTTTT,CASSSKGPTGTGELFF
TRBJ1-1,TRBV2,.,TRBD1,TGTGCCAGCAGGTCCCGGGACAGGGAGAACACTGAAGCTTTCTTT,CASRSRDRENTEAFF
TRBJ1-5,TRBV2,.,TRBD1,TGTGCCAGCGGTGTACACAGGGGAGCGGGGCAGCCCCAGCATTTC,CASGVHRGAGQPQHF
TRBJ1-5,TRBV30,.,.,TGTGCCTGGGGGAACAGGGTAGGTCAGCCCCAGCATTTT,CAWGNRVGQPQHF
TRBJ2-3,TRBV6-4,.,.,TGTCCCAGCAGTGATACAGGACGAGGCCATGGGGCAGGTACGCAGTATTTT,CPSSDTGRGHGAGTQYF
TRBJ2-2,TRBV12-3/TRBV12-4,.,.,TGTGCCAGCAGTGAGACGGGAGACCGGGGAGCTGTTTTT,CASSETGDRGAVF
TRBJ2-5,TRBV19,.,.,TGTGCCAGTGGCGGGCCCTACAATCAGCCCCAGTACTTC,CASGGPYNQPQYF
TRBJ2-6,TRBV12-3/TRBV12-4,many,.,TGTGCCAGCAGTTTATCTGGGGCCAACGTCCTGACTTTC,CASSLSGANVLTF
TRBJ1-2,TRBV24-1,.,TRBD1,TGTGCCACCAGTGACCCAATCCGGCAGGGGGCGAACTATGGCTACACCTTC,CATSDPIRQGANYGYTF
TRBJ2-1,TRBV6-1,.,TRBD2,TGTGCCAGCAGTAACCCGGTTGCGGGAGGCTACAATGAGCAGTTCTTC,CASSNPVAGGYNEQFF
TRBJ1-6,TRBV14,.,.,TGTGCCAGCAGCCAAGAAAGCTGGGCGAGGGATTCACCCCTCCACTTT,CASSQESWARDSPLHF
TRBJ2-1,TRBV12-3/TRBV12-4,.,.,TGTGCCAGCAGTTTGAGGGGGGCGGGCAAACCGGAGTTCTTC,CASSLRGAGKPEFF
TRBJ1-2,TRBV18,few,.,TGTGCCAGCTCACCAGAGGGCGAGGGATATGGCTACACCTTC,CASSPEGEGYGYTF
TRBJ1-1,TRBV7-3,.,.,TGTGCCAGCAGCTTAACGGCTGGCGGGAGGAGTAACACTGAAGCTTTCTTT,CASSLTAGGRSNTEAFF
TRBJ2-7,TRBV20-1,.,TRBD2,TGCAGTGCGCGACTAGCGGAGCCCTACGAGCAGTACTTC,CSARLAEPYEQYF
TRBJ2-2,TRBV15,medium-sized,TRBD2,TGTGCCACCAGCAGACATGGCGGGGGGAACACCGGGGAGCTGTTTTTT,CATSRHGGGNTGELFF
TRBJ2-5,TRBV11-2,.,.,TGTGCCAGCAGCTTAGTCACAGGGGAGGAGGCCCAGTACTTC,CASSLVTGEEAQYF
TRBJ1-6,TRBV7-9,.,TRBD1,TGTGCCAGCATACCGGGACAGGGTAAATCACCCCTCCACTTT,CASIPGQGKSPLHF
TRBJ2-1,TRBV20-1,many,.,TGCAGTGCTAGTGGGCTGGCCAACAATGAGCAGTTCTTC,CSASGLANNEQFF
TRBJ1-5,TRBV19,many,TRBD1,TGTGCCAGTAGTCCCCGGACAGGGGGCGGGGTGCCGCATCAGCCCCAGCATTTT,CASSPRTGGGVPHQPQHF
TRBJ2-2,TRBV7-9,many,TRBD1,TGTGCCAGCAGCTACCGGGACAGGTACACCGGGGAGCTGTTTTTT,CASSYRDRYTGELFF
TRBJ2-3,TRBV10-3,.,.,TGTGCCATCAGTGAAGGGACAGATACGCAGTATTTT,CAISEGTDTQYF
TRBJ1-6,TRBV20-1,.,.,TGCAGGGTCCAAGAAAGCAATGCCCTCCACAGATACTATAATTCACCCCTCCACTTT,CRVQESNALHRYYNSPLHF
TRBJ1-5,TRBV15,.,.,TGTGCCACCAGCAGAGGTAGCACTAGCAATCAGCCCCAGCATTTT,CATSRGSTSNQPQHF
TRBJ1-5,TRBV20-1,many,.,TGCAGTGCGCGCCGCCCGACTAGAGGGGATCAGCCCCAGCATTTT,CSARRPTRGDQPQHF
TRBJ2-7,TRBV5-1,many,TRBD1,TGCGCCAGCAGCTTGGGGGGACAGGGTACCTACGAGCAGTACTTC,CASSLGGQGTYEQYF
TRBJ2-7,TRBV28,many,.,TGTGCCAGCTTAGGGGATTTGGGTTACGAGCAGTACTTC,CASLGDLGYEQYF
TRBJ2-6,TRBV5-8,many,.,TGTGCCAGCAGCTGGTCGGACGGACACTCTGGGGCCAACGTCCTGACTTTC,CASSWSDGHSGANVLTF
TRBJ2-1,TRBV12-3/TRBV12-4,many,TRBD2,TGTGCCAGCAGACGCCGGACTAGCGCGAGTTACAATGAGCAGTTCTTC,CASRRRTSASYNEQFF
TRBJ2-5,TRBV10-3,many,TRBD1,TGTGCCATCAGTGACTCTCGCCTGGACAGGGGACAAGAGACCCAGTACTTC,CAISDSRLDRGQETQYF
TRBJ2-2,TRBV6-2/TRBV6-3,many,.,TGTGCCAGCAGTTACACTAGAGTTAGCACCGGGGAGCTGTTTTTT,CASSYTRVSTGELFF